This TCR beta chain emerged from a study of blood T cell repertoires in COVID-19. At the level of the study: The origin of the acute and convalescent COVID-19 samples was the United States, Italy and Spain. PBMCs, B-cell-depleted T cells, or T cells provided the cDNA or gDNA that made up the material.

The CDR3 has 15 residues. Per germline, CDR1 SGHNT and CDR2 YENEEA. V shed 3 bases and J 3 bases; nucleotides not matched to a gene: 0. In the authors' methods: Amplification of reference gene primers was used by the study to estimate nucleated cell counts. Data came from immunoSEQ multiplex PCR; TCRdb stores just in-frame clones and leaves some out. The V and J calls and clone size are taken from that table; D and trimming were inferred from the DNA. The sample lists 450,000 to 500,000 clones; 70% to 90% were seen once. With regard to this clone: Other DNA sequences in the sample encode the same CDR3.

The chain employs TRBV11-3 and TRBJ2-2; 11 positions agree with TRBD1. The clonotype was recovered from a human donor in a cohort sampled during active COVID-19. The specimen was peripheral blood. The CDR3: CASSLGQGDTGELFF. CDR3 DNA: TGTGCCAGCAGCTTGGGACAGGGGGACACCGGGGAGCTGTTTTTT.